The 10 T cell receptor beta chains below come from one sample, sequenced in a study of blood T cell repertoires in COVID-19. Assay: immunoSEQ multiplex PCR; the TCRdb copy retains only in-frame clones and omits some. This table holds under 300,000 clones, around nine tenths found once. Sequenced sample: peripheral blood. Receptors originate from a woman aged 35 to 49 who had recovered from COVID-19.

The genes are TRBV19 and TRBJ1-4; 7 nucleotides agree with TRBD1. The CDR3 loop spans 13 amino acids. J lost 7 bases, V lost 8 bases, and 7 bases had no gene match. CDR1 and CDR2 from the germline V gene are LNHDA and SQIVND (reference sequence). The CDR3 region is CASRHRGGEKLFF. The CDR3 coding sequence is TGTGCCAGTCGGCACAGGGGAGGTGAAAAACTGTTTTTT.

The chain employs TRBV11-2 and TRBJ2-2; a possible D gene is TRBD2 (5 bases). CDR3 length: 17 residues. Trimming took off 1 base at V and 2 bases at J, with 14 bases between the two ends. Germline V CDR1 and CDR2: SGHAT, FQNNGV. In nucleotides, the CDR3 is TGTGCCAGCAGCTTAGGGTCGAGGGAGATAAACACCGGGGAGCTGTTTTTT. Translation gives CASSLGSREINTGELFF.

Only one count was recorded for this clone. V is TRBV19 and J is TRBJ1-5; D is possibly TRBD1 (5 bases). The CDR3 is 15 amino acids. V lost 5 bases, J lost 0 bases, and 11 bases lay in between. CDR1 and CDR2 from the germline V gene are LNHDA and SQIVND (reference sequence). The CDR3 bases are TGTGCCAGTAGTCGGAAAGGGGATAGCAATCAGCCCCAGCATTTT. It encodes CASSRKGDSNQPQHF.

The genes are TRBV27 and TRBJ1-5; possible D gene TRBD1, 6 bases. The CDR3 length is 16 residues. The germline gives CDR1 MNHEY, CDR2 SMNVEV (reference sequence). Trimming stripped 2 bases from V and 2 bases from J, with 13 bases between. The CDR3 DNA follows: TGTGCCAGCAGTTTAAGGGGGGGGCACGGCAATCAGCCCCAGCATTTT. Encoded protein: CASSLRGGHGNQPQHF.

The chain joins TRBV4-2 to TRBJ2-2; 7 bases are a match to TRBD1. This CDR3 spans 16 amino acids. Germline loops: CDR1 LGHNA, CDR2 YNFKEQ. The V and J ends lost 0 bases and 7 bases, in that order; junction bases with no gene match: 8. The CDR3 bases are TGTGCCAGCAGCCAAGAAAGCCAGGGGGATGGCGGGGAGCTGTTTTTT. The encoded protein is CASSQESQGDGGELFF.

This chain links TRBV10-3 with TRBJ2-3, with D perhaps matching TRBD2 (6 bases). The V end was cut by 2 bases, the J end by 2 bases, with 14 bases between. Germline loops: CDR1 ENHRY, CDR2 SYGVKD. The CDR3 consists of 16 residues. The DNA for the CDR3 is TGTGCCATCAGTGAGGTGAGGGGAGGACCCACAGATACGCAGTATTTT. The encoded protein is CAISEVRGGPTDTQYF.

This chain links TRBV7-3 with TRBJ2-7; D possibly corresponds to TRBD2 (6 bases). The CDR3 has 14 amino acids. Germline CDR1 and CDR2: SGHTA and FQGTGA. Trimming took off 3 bases at V and 5 bases at J, with 14 bases between the two ends. CDR3 sequence (DNA): TGTGCCAGCAGCTTCCGGGACCGGGGGAACGAGCAGTACTTC. This sequence encodes CASSFRDRGNEQYF.

The count of this clone is one. This rearrangement joins TRBV6-4 to TRBJ1-5; D is perhaps TRBD1 (6 bases). Germline loops: CDR1 MRHNA, CDR2 SNTAGT. Trimming shortened V by 6 bases and J by 5 bases, and 26 bases separated the two germline ends. CDR3 length equals 18 residues. The CDR3 reads CASSVFVDRSAEDQPQHF. CDR3 nucleotides: TGTGCCAGCAGCGTATTCGTGGACAGATCGGCCGAAGATCAGCCCCAGCATTTT.

This clone was observed a few times. The rearrangement uses TRBV19 and TRBJ1-2, with 7 nucleotides matching TRBD1. Germline V gene data show CDR1 as LNHDA and CDR2 as SQIVND (reference sequence). The junction had 8 bases not matched to a gene; V was cut back by 3 bases and J by 4 bases. CDR3 length equals 15 residues. The chain's CDR3 is CASSILLGDSYGYTF. CDR3 coding DNA: TGTGCCAGTAGTATTCTCTTAGGGGACAGCTATGGCTACACCTTC.

Here the CDR3 DNA reads TGTGCCAGCAGTCGACAGCTCCAAGAGACCCAGTACTTC. Protein: CASSRQLQETQYF. The gene calls are TRBV2 and TRBJ2-5; TRBD1 is a possible D gene (5 bases). The germline gives CDR1 SNHLY, CDR2 FYNNEI. The V end was cut by 5 bases, the J end by 1 base, with 8 bases between. This CDR3 comprises 13 residues.